This TCR beta chain was found in a study of CD8+ T cells in alopecia areata (dated by TCRdb to 2017 to 2018). Some background on the complete study: Treated patients were enrolled in an open-label pilot trial of oral tofacitinib, 5 to 10 mg twice daily, for moderate-to-severe alopecia areata. On the human side, TCRbeta sequencing was run on scalp tissue and on sorted CD4+ and CD8+ peripheral blood T cells from healthy controls and from alopecia areata patients with either patchy or totalis/universalis disease. TCRbeta CDR3 regions were amplified by immunoSEQ multiplex PCR using 35 Vbeta forward and 13 Jbeta reverse primers. Tofacitinib was administered for 6 to 18 months, and 6 months of follow-up off drug were then conducted to assess delayed response and recurrence. The SALT score, which quantifies the percentage of affected scalp surface area, was used to measure disease severity in treated patients. RNA was extracted with the PAXgene miRNA kit for fixed scalp, the miRNeasy kit for PBMCs, and the RNeasy kit for mouse skin. Patients on tofacitinib were biopsied at baseline and after 4 and 24 weeks of treatment, and several of the patients also had a later scalp biopsy. Scalp clonality was compared among normal scalp (n=4), patchy alopecia areata scalp (n=8), and alopecia totalis/universalis scalp (n=8). The study used high-throughput TCRbeta sequencing to examine T cell clonal expansion in alopecia areata, in both the C3H/HeJ mouse model and human patients.

Libraries were constructed by the immunoSEQ multiplex PCR assay. For TCR sequencing, RNA was extracted from every sample and reverse transcribed into cDNA to serve as template. SuperScript III was used for first-strand cDNA synthesis, primed with a 2:1 mix of oligo-dT and random hexamers. A synthetic immune receptor repertoire was used to gauge amplification bias, and whatever bias remained was removed computationally. Per the source publication's procedure: Raw reads were preprocessed to remove errors, and CDR3 was defined according to IMGT conventions as the region from the conserved cysteine to phenylalanine. Clonality was calculated as 1 minus Shannon entropy normalized by log2 of the number of productive unique TCRs. Whether each scalp clone was CD4 or CD8 was inferred by checking scalp TCRbeta sequences against the CD4 and CD8 repertoires from sorted blood. TCRdb holds this immuneACCESS table with in-frame rearrangements only. Some clones are missing; in checked studies, unresolved V genes explain under half, and the rest has no known cause. Clone size and V and J calls were adopted from that table, with D and trimming inferred from the DNA. This sample is represented by about 39,000 clones; 50% to 70% of them were singletons. Under 25% of the sample is taken by the ten largest.

In the germline V gene, CDR1 corresponds to SGHRS and CDR2 to YFSETQ. V gives up 4 bases and J gives up 2 bases, and the segment between their germline ends measures 17 bases. The CDR3 runs 16 amino acids, cysteine and phenylalanine included. Of the read, only the CDR3 DNA is kept; its 48 bases are in frame from base 1. Notes on this clone: Its antigen is still unknown. Per-base quality was not reported, and no clone a single base away is much larger than it.

According to the study, the label for this sample's time point signals: less than five weeks on oral tofacitinib. Sample treatment or condition, as interpreted from the label and publication: oral pan-JAK inhibitor, 5-10 mg twice daily. Peripheral blood and lesional scalp punch biopsies were obtained from patients with alopecia areata. After PBMCs were isolated by density centrifugation and stained for CD3, CD4 and CD8, a FACSAria was used to sort CD4+ and CD8+ T cells. Results and caveats for the whole study, not just this receptor: During tofacitinib treatment, many expanded lesional clones stuck around in both scalp and blood, and this persistence may partly explain why relapse happens after treatment is stopped. Compared with normal scalp, lesional scalp, particularly in alopecia totalis/universalis, had higher clonality and more expanded CD8+ clones, which suggests antigenic drive. Scalp clonality and the number of expanded CD8+ clones among the top 100 scalp clones were significantly decreased by tofacitinib. Resident alphabeta T cells in normal human skin are also sequenced, complicating scalp TCR repertoire analysis, unlike mouse skin dominated by gammadelta T cells. Compared with mice, TCR sequences shared between patients were less clear, possibly partly because of HLA diversity across the patient population. The treated cohort was small, with a single nonresponder, so links between baseline CD8+ expansion and response need larger studies.

The chain couples TRBV5-1 to TRBJ2-3; a weak D assignment points to TRBD2 (6 bases agree). The sequences come from CD8+ T cells sorted from blood, collected at week 4, from a patient treated with tofacitinib. The TCR was taken from a human donor with alopecia areata. The CDR3 region: CASSPTGTPVTDTQYF. In nucleotides, the sequence is TGCGCCAGCAGCCCCACCGGGACTCCAGTCACAGATACGCAGTATTTT.